Listed here are 20 T cell receptor beta chains from one sample, sequenced in a study of blood T cell repertoires in COVID-19. Data came from immunoSEQ multiplex PCR; TCRdb stores just in-frame clones and leaves some out. The table shows 50,000 to 60,000 clones, with about nine tenths occurring only once. The sequenced sample was peripheral blood. All receptors come from a man in his forties with acute or convalescent COVID-19.

Concerning this clone itself: Other DNA sequences in this specimen translate into the identical CDR3. This chain links TRBV4-2 with TRBJ1-1; D possibly corresponds to TRBD1 (5 bases). V was pared by 0 bases and J by 4 bases, with 9 bases between. The CDR3 has 14 amino acids. Germline loops: CDR1 LGHNA, CDR2 YNFKEQ. CDR3 in amino acids: CASSQDRGSTEAFF. In DNA, the CDR3 is TGTGCCAGCAGCCAAGATAGGGGATCCACTGAAGCTTTCTTT.

The chain recombines TRBV5-1 with TRBJ2-7; a weak D match, TRBD1 (5 bases). The V gene's germline CDR1 is SGHRS and CDR2 YFSETQ. The CDR3 is 15 amino acids. V shed 4 bases and J shed 6 bases, with 20 bases lying between them. The DNA of the CDR3 is TGCGCCAGCAGCCCCGGCGGTGACAGAGTCTCCGAGCAGTACTTC. Its translation: CASSPGGDRVSEQYF.

V usage is TRBV25-1 and J usage is TRBJ1-2; 9 positions agree with TRBD1. After removal of 6 bases from V and 3 bases from J, the junction contained 14 bases not matched to a gene. The V gene's germline CDR1 is MGHDK and CDR2 SYGVNS. This CDR3 region has 17 residues. This chain's CDR3 is CASSATGTGMNHYGYTF. CDR3 nucleotides: TGTGCCAGCAGCGCAACCGGGACAGGGATGAATCACTATGGCTACACCTTC.

The chain employs TRBV27 and TRBJ1-5; TRBD1 might be the D (6 bases). CDR3 length: 16 amino acids. The V and J ends lost 5 bases and 0 bases respectively, with 14 bases between them. Germline assignment: CDR1 MNHEY and CDR2 SMNVEV (reference sequence). In nucleotides, the CDR3 is TGTGCCAGCAGTGTCGGGACACCTTATAGCAATCAGCCCCAGCATTTT. Protein sequence: CASSVGTPYSNQPQHF.

The chain carries TRBV7-2 and TRBJ1-2, with 8 bases matching TRBD1. The germline V gene has CDR1 SGHTA and CDR2 FQGNSA. This CDR3 comprises 15 residues. V lost 2 bases, J lost 4 bases, and 6 bases stayed unmatched. The CDR3, as DNA: TGTGCCAGCAGCTTAAGCGTGACAGGGGTCTATGGCTACACCTTC. Protein product: CASSLSVTGVYGYTF. The variable domain in full, completed from reference TRBV7-2 and TRBJ1-2, reads GAGVSQSPSNKVTEKGKDVELRCDPISGHTALYWYRQSLGQGLEFLIYFQGNSAPDKSGLPSDRFSAERTGGSVSTLTIQRTQQEDSAVYLCASSLSVTGVYGYTFGSGTRLTVV.

This clone was recorded a few times. The chain has TRBV9 and TRBJ1-2, with 7 positions matching TRBD1. The CDR3 consists of 14 residues. Germline V gene sequence: CDR1 SGDLS, CDR2 YYNGEE. Trimming at V came to 2 bases and at J to 0 bases, leaving 1 base not matched to a gene. This CDR3 is CASSVGQANYGYTF. The DNA for the CDR3 is TGTGCCAGCAGCGTCGGACAGGCTAACTATGGCTACACCTTC.

This clone was seen a handful of times. This sample also contains other DNA sequences that code for the same CDR3. The chain recombines TRBV29-1 with TRBJ2-1; 11 bases fit TRBD2. Unmatched junction bases numbered 3, after V lost 3 bases and J lost 5 bases. This CDR3 has 14 residues. Per the germline V gene, CDR1 is SQVTM and CDR2 is ANQGSEA. This CDR3 reads CSVDGTSGNNEQFF. CDR3 bases: TGCAGCGTTGATGGGACTAGCGGTAACAATGAGCAGTTCTTC.

The CDR3 sequence: CASSLLAPYNEQFF. CDR3 sequence (DNA): TGTGCCAGCAGCTTACTAGCCCCCTACAATGAGCAGTTCTTC. The V call is TRBV13, the J call TRBJ2-1; a weak D match, TRBD2 (5 bases). The CDR3 spans 14 residues. V lost 2 bases and J lost 2, with 7 bases in between. Germline-derived CDR1 and CDR2 are PRHDT and FYEKMQ (reference sequence).

The chain joins TRBV19 to TRBJ1-1; TRBD1 is a possible D gene (5 bases). V dropped 1 base and J dropped 1 base, with 10 bases sitting between them. Germline-derived CDR1 and CDR2 are LNHDA and SQIVND (reference sequence). The CDR3 loop spans 15 amino acids. CDR3 DNA: TGTGCCAGTAGTATAGCCCAGGGCCCGAACACTGAAGCTTTCTTT. As protein: CASSIAQGPNTEAFF. Based on the CDR3 plus reference TRBV19 and TRBJ1-1, the full variable domain is DGGITQSPKYLFRKEGQNVTLSCEQNLNHDAMYWYRQDPGQGLRLIYYSQIVNDFQKGDIAEGYSVSREKKESFPLTVTSAQKNPTAFYLCASSIAQGPNTEAFFGQGTRLTVV.

The chain links TRBV9 to TRBJ1-3, with D maybe TRBD1 (6 bases). Trimming removed 4 bases from V and 0 bases from J, with 14 bases in between. CDR1 SGDLS and CDR2 YYNGEE come from the germline V gene. The CDR3 consists of 16 residues. This CDR3 is CASSPRQASSGNTIYF. CDR3 sequence (DNA): TGTGCCAGCAGCCCTCGACAGGCCTCCTCTGGAAACACCATATATTTT.

CDR3 sequence reads: CASSSPGTLTVTQYF. CDR3 DNA sequence: TGTGCCAGCAGTTCCCCGGGGACTTTGACGGTTACGCAGTATTTT. The chain has TRBV6-5 and TRBJ2-3, with a weak D call TRBD2 (6 bases). Germline CDR1 and CDR2: MNHEY and SVGAGI. V shed 4 bases and J shed 8 bases, with 19 bases lying between them. This CDR3 is built from 15 residues.

This chain joins TRBV3-1 (or the pseudogene TRBV3-2) and TRBJ1-5; maybe TRBD1 (5 bases). CDR3 size: 15 residues. From germline, CDR1 is LGHDT and CDR2 YNNKEL (reference sequence). Trimming cost V 0 bases and J 4 bases, with 10 bases left between them. The CDR3 DNA reads as TGTGCCAGCAGCCAAGATAGGGCAGGGAATCAGCCCCAGCATTTT. Protein product: CASSQDRAGNQPQHF.

By frequency in the sample, this clone is medium-sized. J is TRBJ2-7 and V is TRBV25-1, with a possible D match to TRBD2 (7 bases). CDR3 length: 18 residues. Per the germline V gene, CDR1 is MGHDK and CDR2 is SYGVNS. V was clipped by 3 bases and J by 3 bases, with 24 bases between them. The CDR3 bases are TGTGCCAGCAGTGATAGCCCTGAGCGGGGACGGGACAACTACGAGCAGTACTTC. This gives the protein CASSDSPERGRDNYEQYF.

V is TRBV5-1 and J is TRBJ1-5; D is undetermined. This CDR3 region has 15 residues. Germline V gene sequence: CDR1 SGHRS, CDR2 YFSETQ. V lost 0 bases and J 5 bases, leaving 12 bases between the germline ends. The CDR3, as DNA: TGCGCCAGCAGCTTGGATGGGCCCTCAGATCAGCCCCAGCATTTT. Translated: CASSLDGPSDQPQHF.

V and J are TRBV2 and TRBJ1-5; TRBD1 is a possible D gene (5 bases). Trimming removed 8 bases from V and 7 bases from J, with 15 bases in between. The germline CDR1 and CDR2 sequences are SNHLY and FYNNEI. This CDR3 is built from 13 residues. The CDR3 is CASQAGSEQPQHF. CDR3 DNA sequence: TGTGCCAGCCAGGCAGGGTCGGAACAGCCCCAGCATTTT.

The chain combines TRBV11-2 with TRBJ2-7, with D maybe TRBD2 (5 bases). The V end was cut by 5 bases, the J end by 6 bases, with 14 bases between. The CDR3 covers 13 residues. Germline V gene lookup returns CDR1 SGHAT and CDR2 FQNNGV. The CDR3 spells CASSQDSPGEQYF. The CDR3 DNA sequence: TGTGCCAGCAGCCAGGACTCGCCGGGCGAGCAGTACTTC.

The rearrangement uses TRBV19 and TRBJ2-1; 11 bases fit TRBD2. The V gene end was trimmed by 4 bases and the J gene end by 4 bases; junction bases not matched to a gene: 9. CDR1 and CDR2 from the germline V gene are LNHDA and SQIVND (reference sequence). The CDR3 contains 17 residues. In DNA, the CDR3 is TGTGCCAGTAGTACCACTGGGACTAGCGGACTATACAATGAGCAGTTCTTC. It yields the protein CASSTTGTSGLYNEQFF.

In its sample, this clone ranks as medium-sized (0.01 to 0.1%). This chain links TRBV14 with TRBJ1-1; no definite D call. Germline CDR1 SGHDN, CDR2 FVKESK. The CDR3 runs to 13 residues. Between the trimmed V and J ends, which lost 3 bases and 5 bases, there was a span of 10 bases. CDR3: CASSQSTRTEAFF. CDR3 coding DNA: TGTGCCAGCAGCCAGTCTACTCGGACTGAAGCTTTCTTT.

The chain links TRBV23-1 to TRBJ2-7, with D maybe TRBD2 (6 bases). TRBV23-1 is labeled an ORF, and its function is uncertain. Trimming took 8 bases from V and 3 from J, leaving 20 bases between them. The CDR3 contains 15 residues. CDR3 protein: CASPEGGALYYEQYF. The DNA of the CDR3 is TGCGCCAGCCCTGAGGGCGGGGCCCTCTACTACGAGCAGTACTTC.

The chain links TRBV7-9 to TRBJ2-2, with D perhaps TRBD2 (6 bases). The CDR3 length is 15 residues. Per the germline V gene, CDR1 is SEHNR and CDR2 is FQNEAQ (reference sequence). Trimming cost V 1 base and J 6 bases, with 12 bases left between them. The CDR3 reads CASSLEGLPAGELFF. CDR3 sequence (DNA): TGTGCCAGCAGCTTAGAGGGACTCCCAGCCGGGGAGCTGTTTTTT.